Below, one T cell receptor (beta chain) is given with its context. The antigen remains unidentified. The length of the CDR3 is 18 residues. The germline gives CDR1 SGHRS, CDR2 YFSETQ. V shed 7 bases and J shed 1 base, with 24 bases lying between them. The data belong to a study of T-cell reconstitution after alpha-beta-depleted transplantation in children. General observations from the study: In some patients, recipient T cells and intrathymic progenitors surviving conditioning explained high day-60 diversity. As was reported, about two months after transplant, alpha-beta T cells came from several hundred expanded graft clones. One year post-transplant, T-cell counts and diversity were largely derived from T cells produced anew.

The library targeted TCRbeta and was prepared with unique molecular identifiers. TCRdb independently ran MiXCR on the PCR reads; one entry per CDR3 protein. Of 90,000 to 100,000 distinct CDR3 sequences listed, less than 25% are singletons. The chain is built from TRBV5-1 and TRBJ2-1; D remains unclear. The sample here was PBMCs, taken before TCRalphabeta/CD19-depleted stem cell transplant. The sequence was obtained from a boy younger than 10 with acute lymphoblastic leukemia, due to receive a stem cell transplant. The CDR3 nucleotides are TGCGCCAGCTCACACCCCACCGTCTTTCCAACGTCCTACAATGAGCAGTTCTTC. Encoded protein: CASSHPTVFPTSYNEQFF.